One sample yielded the 5 T cell receptor beta chains listed below, sequenced in a study of shared clonotypes between healthy human individuals. As defined, naive CD8 cells were CD45RO-negative and positively selected for CCR7, with terminally differentiated effector memory CD45RA+ cells excluded. Clones were sequenced by immunoSEQ multiplex PCR, and TCRdb holds only the in-frame ones, with some missing. Among about 820,000 clones listed, around 93% were seen once. Material: naive CD8+ T cells sorted from blood. These receptors were obtained from a man aged 30 to 45 in good health.

V gene TRBV11-2 combines with J gene TRBJ2-7; D not resolved. This CDR3 region has 12 residues. Germline CDR1 reads SGHAT; CDR2 reads FQNNGV. Trimming removed 1 base from V and 8 bases from J, with 9 bases in between. The CDR3 spells CASSLVGFQQYF. The DNA of the CDR3 is TGTGCCAGCAGCTTAGTCGGTTTCCAGCAGTACTTC.

This clone occurred once. The V and J genes are TRBV27 and TRBJ1-4; D gene uncertain. Germline CDR1 is MNHEY and CDR2 is SMNVEV (reference sequence). With 4 bases removed from V and 5 bases from J, the gap between germline ends came to 20 bases. The CDR3 is 17 residues long. CDR3 residues: CASSSFWTGVGNEKLFF. The CDR3 DNA follows: TGTGCCAGCAGTTCATTTTGGACCGGTGTGGGGAATGAAAAACTGTTTTTT. Using reference TRBV27 and TRBJ1-4 for the parts outside the CDR3, the full variable domain is EAQVTQNPRYLITVTGKKLTVTCSQNMNHEYMSWYRQDPGLGLRQIYYSMNVEVTDKGDVPEGYKVSRKEKRNFPLILESPSPNQTSLYFCASSSFWTGVGNEKLFFGSGTQLSVL.

Here the CDR3 reads CASSLVGGGSGEQYF. CDR3 DNA: TGTGCCAGCAGCTTAGTGGGAGGCGGGTCCGGGGAGCAGTACTTC. This chain uses TRBV7-2 with TRBJ2-7; D possibly corresponds to TRBD2 (6 bases). Trimming removed 1 base from V and 7 bases from J, with 17 bases in between. This CDR3 comprises 15 residues. CDR1 SGHTA and CDR2 FQGNSA come from the germline V gene. Complete variable domain (other parts from reference TRBV7-2 and TRBJ2-7): GAGVSQSPSNKVTEKGKDVELRCDPISGHTALYWYRQSLGQGLEFLIYFQGNSAPDKSGLPSDRFSAERTGGSVSTLTIQRTQQEDSAVYLCASSLVGGGSGEQYFGPGTRLTVT.

This clone was recorded once. This chain uses TRBV7-9 with TRBJ2-7, with D possibly TRBD2 on 6 matching bases. The CDR3 is 14 amino acids. Germline assignment: CDR1 SEHNR and CDR2 FQNEAQ (reference sequence). V gave up 6 bases and J gave up 4 bases, with 16 bases separating them. The CDR3 protein is CASRPTRFGYEQYF. CDR3 sequence (DNA): TGTGCCAGCAGGCCGACTAGATTCGGATACGAGCAGTACTTC.

The chain joins TRBV7-2 to TRBJ2-1; D is unclear. The germline V gene encodes CDR1 SGHTA and CDR2 FQGNSA. The CDR3 extends over 12 amino acids. Trimming took 5 bases from V and 4 from J, leaving 6 bases between them. CDR3 sequence (DNA): TGTGCCAGCAGCGTAGGGTACAATGAGCAGTTCTTC. Translated, it gives CASSVGYNEQFF.